This paragraph covers one T cell receptor (beta chain) sequence. V shed 2 bases and J shed 0 bases, with 10 bases lying between them. CDR1 and CDR2 (germline): SGHRS, YFSETQ. This CDR3 region has 15 residues. The sample comes from a study of blood T cell repertoires in COVID-19. Study overall: There were acute and convalescent COVID-19 samples, and they came from the United States, Italy and Spain. PBMCs, B-cell-depleted T cells, or T cells were the source of the cDNA or gDNA that made up the material.

In the study's own analysis: Scientists estimated how many nucleated cells there were by amplifying reference gene primers. The table came from immunoSEQ multiplex PCR; TCRdb's copy has only in-frame clones and leaves some out. V, J and clone size were drawn from that table, and D and trimming were deduced from the DNA. The table has over 85,000 clones, roughly 85% seen once; the top ten hold 35% to 40%. The V and J genes are TRBV5-1 and TRBJ2-3; maybe TRBD2 (6 bases). The TCR sequence derives from a man older than 75 with acute or convalescent COVID-19. Sample: peripheral blood. The CDR3 sequence: CASSFRRGSTDTQYF. The CDR3 DNA sequence: TGCGCCAGCAGCTTCCGACGGGGGAGCACAGATACGCAGTATTTT.